Each of the 23 T cell receptor beta chains below was sequenced from the same sample in a study of cytomegalovirus exposure and HLA in healthy donors. Primers for the PCR totalled 60 Vbeta and 13 Jbeta. Only in-frame clones appear in the TCRdb table, and some are missing; sequencing was by immunoSEQ multiplex PCR. The sample has 150,000 to 200,000 clones; 75% to 90% are singletons. The specimen was PBMCs. The source is a middle-aged man in good health and CMV-seropositive.

This clone was seen once. The rearrangement links TRBV5-4 to TRBJ2-2; TRBD1 might be the D (6 bases). Trimming stripped 0 bases from V and 5 bases from J, with 11 bases between. This CDR3 comprises 15 residues. Germline V gene lookup returns CDR1 SGHNT and CDR2 YYREEE (reference sequence). In DNA, the CDR3 is TGTGCCAGCAGCTTGGCAGGGGCTGGGACCGGGGAGCTGTTTTTT. Amino acid sequence: CASSLAGAGTGELFF.

The chain recombines TRBV19 with TRBJ2-7, with 9 bases fitting TRBD2. V lost 5 bases, J lost 2 bases, and 10 bases stayed unmatched. Germline CDR1 is LNHDA and CDR2 is SQIVND (reference sequence). This CDR3 has 16 residues. In DNA form, the CDR3 reads TGTGCCAGTAGTCGTCGGGGCGGGGGGGCCCCCTACGAGCAGTACTTC. The encoded protein is CASSRRGGGAPYEQYF.

The V gene is TRBV9, the J gene TRBJ2-5; possibly TRBD1 for D (6 bases). This CDR3 region has 16 residues. Germline V gene data show CDR1 as SGDLS and CDR2 as YYNGEE. V dropped 3 bases and J dropped 11 bases, with 26 bases sitting between them. As DNA, the CDR3 is TGTGCCAGCAGCGCCTCAATGGGGACCTCACAGGGTGAGCAGTACTTC. Translation: CASSASMGTSQGEQYF.

The chain recombines TRBV7-8 with TRBJ1-2; D is undetermined. The CDR3 sequence is 14 residues long. V was pared by 1 base and J by 5 bases, with 11 bases between. Germline loops: CDR1 SGHVS, CDR2 FQNEAQ. The CDR3 loop reads CASSLGVAGYGYTF. Written as DNA, the CDR3 is TGTGCCAGCAGCTTAGGGGTGGCGGGGTATGGCTACACCTTC.

The rearrangement uses TRBV6-6 and TRBJ1-2; D gene ambiguous. There are 12 residues in the CDR3. V was trimmed by 8 bases and J by 4 bases, leaving 11 bases between them. Germline lookup yields CDR1 MNHNY and CDR2 SVGAGI (reference sequence). The CDR3 spells CASSNSIYGYTF. DNA of the CDR3: TGTGCCAGCTCGAACAGTATCTATGGCTACACCTTC.

V is TRBV19 and J is TRBJ1-5; 7 bases are shared with TRBD1. Germline CDR1 is LNHDA and CDR2 is SQIVND (reference sequence). The CDR3 runs 16 residues. The J segment lost 6 bases and the V segment lost 1 base, leaving 9 bases of the junction unmatched. This CDR3 is CASSIVSAGGSQPQHF. The CDR3 DNA reads as TGTGCCAGTAGTATAGTATCGGCAGGGGGGAGTCAGCCCCAGCATTTT.

V and J are TRBV10-1 and TRBJ2-2; 11 bases map to TRBD1. Germline-derived CDR1 and CDR2 are WNHNN and SYGVQD (reference sequence). The CDR3 totals 16 residues. Losses at the gene ends were 4 bases for V and 4 bases for J; bases not matched to a gene: 5. CDR3 bases: TGCGCCAGCAGTGGGGGGACAGGGGGAATCACCGGGGAGCTGTTTTTT. This codes for CASSGGTGGITGELFF.

This clone has just one count. The CDR3 bases are TGCAGCGTGGTTGGGACAGGCTACGAGCAGTACTTC. Protein product: CSVVGTGYEQYF. This chain uses TRBV29-1 with TRBJ2-7, with 8 bases fitting TRBD1. Germline V gene sequence: CDR1 SQVTM, CDR2 ANQGSEA. The V gene end was trimmed by 6 bases and the J gene end by 3 bases; junction bases not matched to a gene: 4. The CDR3 runs 12 residues.

This chain joins TRBV9 and TRBJ2-5; TRBD2 matches 7 bases. J gave up 1 base and V 4 bases, and 7 bases lay outside the gene matches. Germline V gives CDR1 SGDLS, CDR2 YYNGEE. This CDR3 spans 15 amino acids. CDR3 DNA: TGTGCCAGCAGCCCTGAGGCTAGCGGCCAAGAGACCCAGTACTTC. This encodes CASSPEASGQETQYF.

About this clone: Mismatch with germline at one junction end may stem from a read error. The V gene is TRBV7-9, the J gene TRBJ2-1, with TRBD2 matching over 10 bases. This CDR3 comprises 15 residues. The germline V gene has CDR1 SEHNR and CDR2 FQNEAQ (reference sequence). The CDR3 sequence is CSSSATSGAYNEQFF. In nucleotides, the CDR3 is TGTTCCAGCAGCGCTACTAGCGGGGCTTACAATGAGCAGTTCTTC.

The chain uses TRBV30 and TRBJ2-7; TRBD1 aligns across 8 bases. The germline gives CDR1 GTSNPN, CDR2 SVGIG (reference sequence). The CDR3 is 12 residues long. The junction had 6 bases not matched to a gene; V was cut back by 4 bases and J by 7 bases. The CDR3 protein is CAWTQGALEQYF. CDR3 DNA: TGTGCCTGGACCCAGGGGGCGTTGGAGCAGTACTTC.

V usage is TRBV28 and J usage is TRBJ2-4; 7 bases fit TRBD1. This CDR3 is 16 amino acids long. Per germline, CDR1 MDHEN and CDR2 SYDVKM. Trimming removed 6 bases from V and 0 bases from J; junction bases left unmatched: 8. The DNA for the CDR3 is TGTGCCAGCAGCACCGGGACAGCTCTAGCCAAAAACATTCAGTACTTC. Its protein product is CASSTGTALAKNIQYF.

The rearrangement links TRBV18 to TRBJ2-2, with 10 bases lining up with TRBD1. V lost 4 bases to trimming and J lost 4 bases; unmatched junction nucleotides: 3. Germline loops: CDR1 KGHSH, CDR2 LQKENI. CDR3 size: 15 residues. CDR3 loop: CASSRGTGVTGELFF. CDR3 sequence (DNA): TGTGCCAGCTCACGCGGGACAGGGGTCACCGGGGAGCTGTTTTTT.

This chain links TRBV4-1 with TRBJ1-2; 8 positions match TRBD1. In germline, CDR1 is MGHRA, CDR2 YSYEKL. The V gene end was trimmed by 1 base and the J gene end by 1 base; junction bases not matched to a gene: 5. This CDR3 is built from 16 residues. The CDR3 sequence is CASSQVQGANNYGYTF. The CDR3 region has the DNA TGCGCCAGCAGCCAAGTGCAGGGGGCAAATAACTATGGCTACACCTTC.

This clone has just a few counts. The V and J genes are TRBV5-4 and TRBJ2-3; D might be TRBD1 (6 bases). The ends were cut back, 9 bases at V and 2 bases at J, with 16 bases in the middle. This CDR3 comprises 14 residues. CDR1 is SGHNT, CDR2 YYREEE, per germline (reference sequence). CDR3: CAIHRVGFTDTQYF. The DNA of the CDR3 is TGTGCCATCCACAGGGTCGGATTCACAGATACGCAGTATTTT. Full variable domain (remainder filled in from reference TRBV5-4 and TRBJ2-3): ETGVTQSPTHLIKTRGQQVTLRCSSQSGHNTVSWYQQALGQGPQFIFQYYREEENGRGNFPPRFSGLQFPNYSSELNVNALELDDSALYLCAIHRVGFTDTQYFGPGTRLTVL.

V gene TRBV5-5 combines with J gene TRBJ2-5; tentative D call: TRBD2 (7 bases). The germline CDR1 and CDR2 sequences are SGHKS and YYEKEE (reference sequence). The CDR3 is made up of 14 amino acids. The V end lost 8 bases, the J end lost 2 bases, and 16 bases lay between the germline ends. The CDR3 DNA sequence: TGTGCCAGTTCTGTACAGGGAGGGCAAGAGACCCAGTACTTC. Its protein product is CASSVQGGQETQYF. The entire variable domain, with the rest obtained from reference TRBV5-5 and TRBJ2-5, is as follows: DAGVTQSPTHLIKTRGQQVTLRCSPISGHKSVSWYQQVLGQGPQFIFQYYEKEERGRGNFPDRFSARQFPNYSSELNVNALLLGDSALYLCASSVQGGQETQYFGPGTRLLVL.

The chain couples TRBV6-5 to TRBJ2-5; unclear D gene. V was clipped by 5 bases and J by 4 bases, with 5 bases between them. The germline V gene encodes CDR1 MNHEY and CDR2 SVGAGI. This CDR3 is 11 amino acids long. CDR3 nucleotides: TGTGCCAGCAGTCATTTAGAGACCCAGTACTTC. Residues: CASSHLETQYF.

This chain links TRBV7-6 with TRBJ2-6; the D is unclear. Per germline, CDR1 SGHVS and CDR2 FNYEAQ. The germline V and J ends were trimmed by 4 bases and 7 bases, with 20 bases remaining between them. This CDR3 comprises 17 residues. CDR3 in DNA: TGTGCCAGCAGCTATGACATACCAACTCTAAGAGCCAACGTCCTGACTTTC. Its translation is CASSYDIPTLRANVLTF.

The chain is built from TRBV6-1 and TRBJ2-2, with 7 bases aligning to TRBD1. Germline V gives CDR1 MNHNS, CDR2 SASEGT. The V gene end was trimmed by 3 bases and the J gene end by 0 bases; junction bases not matched to a gene: 1. The CDR3 has 15 residues. In DNA, the CDR3 is TGTGCCAGCAGTGAGCAGGGGGCGAACACCGGGGAGCTGTTTTTT. Translated: CASSEQGANTGELFF.

The chain uses TRBV10-2 and TRBJ1-4; 7 bases fit TRBD1. V lost 0 bases, J lost 4 bases, and 5 bases stayed unmatched. The CDR3 sequence is 16 residues long. Germline V CDR1 and CDR2: WSHSY, SAAADI. This CDR3 reads CASSESAWDSNEKLFF. CDR3 coding DNA: TGCGCCAGCAGTGAGTCTGCGTGGGACAGTAATGAAAAACTGTTTTTT.

J is TRBJ2-1 and V is TRBV27; the D is unclear. CDR3 length equals 15 residues. From germline, CDR1 is MNHEY and CDR2 SMNVEV (reference sequence). The ends were cut back, 6 bases at V and 7 bases at J, with 19 bases in the middle. The CDR3 sequence: CASRTLPRPKNEQFF. For the CDR3, the DNA is TGTGCCAGCAGGACATTGCCCCGACCCAAAAATGAGCAGTTCTTC.

The rearrangement links TRBV28 to TRBJ2-2; TRBD1 is a possible D gene (6 bases). Deletions cut 7 bases from V and 5 bases from J, with 14 bases between. The CDR3 runs to 14 residues. CDR1 MDHEN and CDR2 SYDVKM come from the germline V gene. The CDR3: CASKGNRATGELFF. The CDR3 DNA follows: TGTGCCAGCAAGGGGAACAGGGCTACCGGGGAGCTGTTTTTT.

The CDR3 DNA reads TGTGCCAGTAGTATAGGGACTATTTACAATGAGCAGTTCTTC. It translates to CASSIGTIYNEQFF. The chain joins TRBV19 to TRBJ2-1; possible D gene TRBD2, 6 bases. The CDR3 sequence is 14 residues long. Per the germline V gene, CDR1 is LNHDA and CDR2 is SQIVND (reference sequence). The V end lost 1 base, the J end lost 4 bases, and 8 bases lay between the germline ends.